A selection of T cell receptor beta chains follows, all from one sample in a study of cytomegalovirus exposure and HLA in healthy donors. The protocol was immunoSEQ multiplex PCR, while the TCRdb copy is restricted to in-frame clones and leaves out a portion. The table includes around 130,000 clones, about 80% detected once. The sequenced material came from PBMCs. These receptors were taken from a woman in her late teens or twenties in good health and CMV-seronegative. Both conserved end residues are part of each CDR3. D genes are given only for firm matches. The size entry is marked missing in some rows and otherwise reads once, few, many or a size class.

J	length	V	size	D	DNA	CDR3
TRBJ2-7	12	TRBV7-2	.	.	TGTGCCAGCAGCTTAGGACGGGGGGAGCAGTACTTC	CASSLGRGEQYF
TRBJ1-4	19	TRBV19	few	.	TGTGCCAGTAGTTTCTCCCCCGGGGAGAGGGCCCTTGGGGGCGAAAAACTGTTTTTT	CASSFSPGERALGGEKLFF
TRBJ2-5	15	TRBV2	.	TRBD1	TGTGCCAGCAGGTTTGCCCGGGACAGCGAAGAGACCCAGTACTTC	CASRFARDSEETQYF
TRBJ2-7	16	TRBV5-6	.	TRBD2	TGTGCCAGCAGCTTGGTGGGGGGGGGTATGGTGTACGAGCAGTACTTC	CASSLVGGGMVYEQYF
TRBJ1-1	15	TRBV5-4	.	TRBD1	TGTGCCAGCAGCTCCGCTCAGGGGGGTAACACTGAAGCTTTCTTT	CASSSAQGGNTEAFF
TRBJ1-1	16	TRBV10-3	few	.	TGTGCCATCAGTGATCTACGGGGGGGTGTGAACACTGAAGCTTTCTTT	CAISDLRGGVNTEAFF
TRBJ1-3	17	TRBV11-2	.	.	TGTGCCAGCAGCTTATATCTCCCAGGAAGAGTTGGAAACACCATATATTTT	CASSLYLPGRVGNTIYF
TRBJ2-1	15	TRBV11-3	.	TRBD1	TGTGCCAGCAGCTCAGGACAGGGGAGACCGAATGAGCAGTTCTTC	CASSSGQGRPNEQFF
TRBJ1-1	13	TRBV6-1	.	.	TGTGCCAGCGGGGTGGACAGGAACACTGAAGCTTTCTTT	CASGVDRNTEAFF
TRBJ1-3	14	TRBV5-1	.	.	TGCGCCAGCAGCCCCGACAGCTCTGGAAACACCATATATTTT	CASSPDSSGNTIYF
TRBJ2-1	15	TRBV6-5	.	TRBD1	TGTGCCAGCAGTTACACGGGACAGGGCTACAATGAGCAGTTCTTC	CASSYTGQGYNEQFF
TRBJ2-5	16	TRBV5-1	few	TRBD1	TGCGCCAGCAGCCCCACAGGGGGCCGTTCCCAAGAGACCCAGTACTTC	CASSPTGGRSQETQYF
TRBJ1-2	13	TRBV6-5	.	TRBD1	TGTGCCAGCAGGGCCGGGACAGACAGCGGCTACACCTTC	CASRAGTDSGYTF
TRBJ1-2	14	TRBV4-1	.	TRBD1	TGCGCCAGCAGCCACCTCAGGGGGCTGGATGGCTACACCTTC	CASSHLRGLDGYTF
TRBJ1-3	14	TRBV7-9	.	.	TGTGCCAGCAGCTTCAGAAGCTCTGGAAACACCATATATTTT	CASSFRSSGNTIYF
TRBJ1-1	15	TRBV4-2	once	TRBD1	TGTGCCAGCAGGGAAAGCAGACAGGGGAACACTGAAGCTTTCTTT	CASRESRQGNTEAFF
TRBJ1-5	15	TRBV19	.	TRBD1	TGTGCCTCTAGGAGAATAGGACAGGGCAATCAGCCCCAGCATTTT	CASRRIGQGNQPQHF
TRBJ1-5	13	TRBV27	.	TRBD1	TGTGCCAGCAGTATTCGACAGGGTCAGCCCCAGCATTTT	CASSIRQGQPQHF
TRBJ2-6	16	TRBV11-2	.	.	TGTGCCAGCAGCTTAGTCGGGGGAACTGGGGCCAACGTCCTGACTTTC	CASSLVGGTGANVLTF
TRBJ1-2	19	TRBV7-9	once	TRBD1	TGTGCCAGCAGCTTATTAGGTGAAGTGGGGACAGGGGGCGGCTATGGCTACACCTTC	CASSLLGEVGTGGGYGYTF
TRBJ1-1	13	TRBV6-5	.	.	TGTGCCAGCAGTTACTCGGGCAGAATGGAAGCTTTCTTT	CASSYSGRMEAFF
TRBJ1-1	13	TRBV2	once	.	TGTGCCAGCGGAGTAGGAGGCAACACTGAAGCTTTCTTT	CASGVGGNTEAFF
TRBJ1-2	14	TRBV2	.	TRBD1	TGTGCCAGCAGTGAGGTCAGGGGGCGCGTTGGCTACACCTTC	CASSEVRGRVGYTF
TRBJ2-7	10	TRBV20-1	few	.	TGCAGTGCATACAGGGTTGTGGAGTACTTC	CSAYRVVEYF
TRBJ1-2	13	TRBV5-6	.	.	TGTGCCAGCAGCCCCCCAGGCCACTATGGCTACACCTTC	CASSPPGHYGYTF
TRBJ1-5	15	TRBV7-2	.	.	TGTGCCAGCAGCTTATATCAGGGGAGCGATCAGCCCCAGCATTTT	CASSLYQGSDQPQHF
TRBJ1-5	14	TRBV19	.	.	TGTGCCAGTAGTATAGTCTTAGGGGATCAGCCCCAGCATTTT	CASSIVLGDQPQHF
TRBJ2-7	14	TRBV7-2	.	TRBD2	TGTGCCAGCAGCTTCGGCGGGGGAGACTACGAGCAGTACTTC	CASSFGGGDYEQYF
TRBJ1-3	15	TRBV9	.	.	TGTGCCAGCAGCGTAGTTGCGGGGAGTGGAAACACCATATATTTT	CASSVVAGSGNTIYF
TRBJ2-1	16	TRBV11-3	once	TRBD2	TGTGCCAGCAGCTTGGGACTAGCGGGAGGATACAATGAGCAGTTCTTC	CASSLGLAGGYNEQFF
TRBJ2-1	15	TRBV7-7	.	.	TGTGCCAGCAGTAGGGGGTCCAGCTCCTACAATGAGCAGTTCTTC	CASSRGSSSYNEQFF
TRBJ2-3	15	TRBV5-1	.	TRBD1	TGCGCCAGCAGCCTACCCGGGACAGGGGGAGATACGCAGTATTTT	CASSLPGTGGDTQYF
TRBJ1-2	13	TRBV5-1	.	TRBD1	TGCGCCAGCAGCTTGTGGGACAGGAATGGCTACACCTTC	CASSLWDRNGYTF
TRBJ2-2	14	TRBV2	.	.	TGTGCCAGCAGGGCAGGGTTTGTAGCCGGGGAGCTGTTTTTT	CASRAGFVAGELFF
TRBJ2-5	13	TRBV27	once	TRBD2	TGTGCCAGCAGTTCGGGACTAGCAGAGACCCAGTACTTC	CASSSGLAETQYF
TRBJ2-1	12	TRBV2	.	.	TGTGCCAGCAGCCAGGAAAGGAATGAGCAGTTCTTC	CASSQERNEQFF
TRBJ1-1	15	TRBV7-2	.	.	TGTGCCAGCAGCTTAATCCCGGGTACGAACACTGAAGCTTTCTTT	CASSLIPGTNTEAFF
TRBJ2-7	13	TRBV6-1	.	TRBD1	TGTGCCAGCATTCGGACAGGGGAAGACGAGCAGTACTTC	CASIRTGEDEQYF
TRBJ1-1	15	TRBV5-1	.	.	TGCGCCAGCAGCGGCGGCCAGAACCTGAACACTGAAGCTTTCTTT	CASSGGQNLNTEAFF
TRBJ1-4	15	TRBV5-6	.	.	TGTGCCAGCAGCCATGGACTTCCGAGGAATGAAAAACTGTTTTTT	CASSHGLPRNEKLFF
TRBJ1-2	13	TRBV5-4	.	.	TGTGCCAGCAGCCCCGACAGCAACTATGGCTACACCTTC	CASSPDSNYGYTF